This entry lists 26 T cell receptor beta chains sequenced from one sample in a study of cytomegalovirus exposure and HLA in healthy donors. PCR used 60 Vbeta primers and 13 Jbeta primers. Here immunoSEQ multiplex PCR was the method, and the copy in TCRdb shows in-frame clones only, minus some. The data hold around 210,000 clones, with 82% observed a single time. Sequenced input: PBMCs. These receptors came from a middle-aged woman in good health and CMV-seronegative.

The rearrangement uses TRBV7-2 and TRBJ2-5; 9 bases align to TRBD2. Germline V lookup: CDR1 SGHTA, CDR2 FQGNSA. The CDR3 has 17 residues. Trimming at V came to 1 base and at J to 1 base, leaving 7 bases not matched to a gene. CDR3 sequence: CASSLVGAGGVQETQYF. CDR3 bases: TGTGCCAGCAGCTTAGTGGGGGCGGGAGGGGTCCAAGAGACCCAGTACTTC.

This clone was observed once. The V call is TRBV4-2, the J call TRBJ2-5; possible D gene TRBD1, 6 bases. Trimming took off 1 base at V and 5 bases at J, with 11 bases between the two ends. Germline assignment: CDR1 LGHNA and CDR2 YNFKEQ. CDR3 length: 14 amino acids. The CDR3 DNA follows: TGTGCCAGCAGCCAAGTCAGTCAGGGGGAGACCCAGTACTTC. Translation: CASSQVSQGETQYF.

This chain joins TRBV5-1 and TRBJ2-3; TRBD2 matches 8 bases. The ends lost 0 bases at V and 6 bases at J; junction bases unmatched: 6. CDR3 size: 15 residues. Germline CDR1 SGHRS, CDR2 YFSETQ. CDR3 residues: CASSLDRREADTQYF. The CDR3 region has the DNA TGCGCCAGCAGCTTGGATCGGCGGGAGGCTGATACGCAGTATTTT.

This chain links TRBV9 with TRBJ2-7; TRBD2 aligns across 7 bases. There are 16 residues in the CDR3. Trimming removed 0 bases from V and 6 bases from J; junction bases left unmatched: 12. Germline values: CDR1 SGDLS, CDR2 YYNGEE. The CDR3: CASSVVAGDGSGEQYF. The DNA of the CDR3 is TGTGCCAGCAGCGTAGTGGCGGGAGACGGATCCGGCGAGCAGTACTTC.

This chain uses TRBV2 with TRBJ2-7; 8 bases are shared with TRBD1. V shed 5 bases and J 4 bases; nucleotides not matched to a gene: 1. CDR3 length equals 12 residues. CDR1 is SNHLY, CDR2 FYNNEI, per germline. The CDR3 sequence: CASSYRGYEQYF. Here the CDR3 DNA reads TGTGCCAGCAGTTACAGGGGGTACGAGCAGTACTTC.

The chain recombines TRBV7-8 with TRBJ2-3, with a possible D match to TRBD2 (6 bases). This CDR3 is 18 amino acids long. V was pared by 5 bases and J by 0 bases, with 21 bases between. From germline, CDR1 is SGHVS and CDR2 FQNEAQ. The CDR3 nucleotides read TGTGCCAGCAGCGGCGCTGATACGGGACTCCCTAGCACAGATACGCAGTATTTT. Translated: CASSGADTGLPSTDTQYF.

In its sample, this clone was seen once. The CDR3 coding sequence is TGCGCCAGCAGCTTGGCGGGTGTTAGCGGCCAAGAGACCCAGTACTTC. Translation gives CASSLAGVSGQETQYF. The chain links TRBV5-1 to TRBJ2-5, with TRBD2 as a possible D gene (6 bases). Germline CDR1 SGHRS, CDR2 YFSETQ. The ends were cut back, 0 bases at V and 1 base at J, with 13 bases in the middle. The CDR3 is 16 amino acids.

The chain combines TRBV2 with TRBJ2-1, with 11 bases identical to TRBD2. This CDR3 spans 15 amino acids. Losses at the gene ends were 5 bases for V and 4 bases for J; bases not matched to a gene: 4. CDR1 and CDR2 (germline): SNHLY, FYNNEI. The CDR3 is CASSRTSGPYNEQFF. The CDR3 DNA is TGTGCCAGCAGTCGGACTAGCGGGCCTTACAATGAGCAGTTCTTC.

The chain carries TRBV6-6 and TRBJ2-7; TRBD2 agrees at 8 bases. After removal of 5 bases from V and 6 bases from J, the junction contained 9 bases not matched to a gene. The CDR3 loop spans 14 amino acids. Germline loops: CDR1 MNHNY, CDR2 SVGAGI (reference sequence). This chain's CDR3 is CASSPSGTRSEQYF. In nucleotides, the CDR3 is TGTGCCAGCAGTCCCTCCGGGACTAGGAGCGAGCAGTACTTC.

This clone was seen a single time. The V call is TRBV5-5, the J call TRBJ2-5; the match to TRBD2 covers 8 bases. CDR3 length: 13 residues. Trimming took 2 bases from V and 5 from J; bases not matched to a gene: 2. Germline V CDR1 and CDR2: SGHKS, YYEKEE (reference sequence). CDR3 sequence reads: CASSLGLAETQYF. CDR3 bases: TGTGCCAGCAGCTTAGGACTAGCTGAGACCCAGTACTTC.

This clone turned up a few times. The gene calls are TRBV7-2 and TRBJ2-2; D is unresolved. The germline gives CDR1 SGHTA, CDR2 FQGNSA. CDR3 size: 14 residues. Trimming pared 7 bases from V and 6 bases from J, leaving 15 bases between. The CDR3 spells CASKKSLSPGELFF. In nucleotides, the CDR3 is TGTGCCAGCAAGAAGAGTCTCTCGCCCGGGGAGCTGTTTTTT.

The V and J genes are TRBV2 and TRBJ1-2; D may be TRBD1 (5 bases). The CDR3 contains 14 residues. Trimming removed 3 bases at V and 4 bases at J, with 12 bases between. Looked up from germline, CDR1 is SNHLY and CDR2 is FYNNEI. The CDR3 coding sequence is TGTGCCAGCAGTGATAGCGGGGCCGCCTATGGCTACACCTTC. It is translated as CASSDSGAAYGYTF.

This sequence joins TRBV7-9 and TRBJ2-5, with 14 bases aligning to TRBD2. This CDR3 is built from 16 residues. The germline V gene has CDR1 SEHNR and CDR2 FQNEAQ (reference sequence). The V and J ends lost 4 bases and 5 bases, in that order; junction bases with no gene match: 6. CDR3 in amino acids: CASSSRTSGRWETQYF. CDR3 DNA sequence: TGTGCCAGCAGCTCTCGGACTAGCGGGAGGTGGGAGACCCAGTACTTC. Full variable domain (rest looked up from reference TRBV7-9 and TRBJ2-5): DTGVSQNPRHKITKRGQNVTFRCDPISEHNRLYWYRQTLGQGPEFLTYFQNEAQLEKSRLLSDRFSAERPKGSFSTLEIQRTEQGDSAMYLCASSSRTSGRWETQYFGPGTRLLVL.

This rearrangement joins TRBV9 to TRBJ2-1; D gene ambiguous. The germline CDR1 and CDR2 sequences are SGDLS and YYNGEE. The length of the CDR3 is 13 residues. Trimming took 0 bases from V and 8 from J, leaving 9 bases between them. The CDR3 bases are TGTGCCAGCAGCGTAGGGAGTCTCTATGAGCAGTTCTTC. It yields the protein CASSVGSLYEQFF.

The chain has TRBV19 and TRBJ1-3; 8 bases line up with TRBD1. The J segment lost 0 bases and the V segment lost 5 bases, leaving 6 bases of the junction unmatched. CDR3 length equals 16 residues. Per the germline V gene, CDR1 is LNHDA and CDR2 is SQIVND (reference sequence). The CDR3 coding sequence is TGTGCCAGTAGTCTGTGGACAGGGAGCTCTGGAAACACCATATATTTT. Amino acids: CASSLWTGSSGNTIYF. Full variable domain (outside the CDR3, taken from reference TRBV19 and TRBJ1-3): DGGITQSPKYLFRKEGQNVTLSCEQNLNHDAMYWYRQDPGQGLRLIYYSQIVNDFQKGDIAEGYSVSREKKESFPLTVTSAQKNPTAFYLCASSLWTGSSGNTIYFGEGSWLTVV.

This chain joins TRBV5-1 and TRBJ1-1; D is ambiguous. Germline V gene data show CDR1 as SGHRS and CDR2 as YFSETQ. V lost 7 bases, J lost 1 base, and 11 bases lay in between. The CDR3 length is 13 residues. The CDR3 loop is CASAEAPNTEAFF. For the CDR3, the DNA is TGCGCCAGCGCGGAGGCTCCGAACACTGAAGCTTTCTTT.

This clone is a singleton in its sample. The rearrangement joins TRBV7-2 to TRBJ2-7; D possibly corresponds to TRBD2 (5 bases). The V and J ends lost 4 bases and 9 bases respectively, with 22 bases between them. This CDR3 contains 15 residues. CDR1 is SGHTA and CDR2 is FQGNSA in the germline V gene. The DNA for the CDR3 is TGTGCCAGCAGCTCCCAGACCCGCACGGGATCAAGGCAGTACTTC. This codes for CASSSQTRTGSRQYF.

CDR3 sequence: CASLGTGGAGGEQFF. CDR3 nucleotides: TGTGCCTCTCTAGGGACAGGGGGCGCAGGAGGGGAGCAGTTCTTC. The chain links TRBV27 to TRBJ2-1; 12 nucleotides line up with TRBD1. The length of the CDR3 is 15 residues. Unmatched junction bases numbered 15, after V lost 11 bases and J lost 10 bases. CDR1 and CDR2 from the germline V gene are MNHEY and SMNVEV (reference sequence).

The J gene is TRBJ2-7, the V gene TRBV27; TRBD1 matches at 9 bases. The CDR3 has 15 amino acids. Germline CDR1 reads MNHEY; CDR2 reads SMNVEV (reference sequence). The trim removed 4 bases at V and 3 bases at J, leaving 7 bases unmatched. The CDR3, as DNA: TGTGCCAGCAGTTATCGGACAGGGGTGGGCTACGAGCAGTACTTC. Translation gives CASSYRTGVGYEQYF.

Regarding this clone: Relative to the germline gene, one junction end is altered; a read error may explain this. CDR3 bases: TGTGCCAGCAGCGTAGGAGGGACACAATCCTACGGGCAGTACTTC. It codes for CASSVGGTQSYGQYF. V and J are TRBV9 and TRBJ2-7; tentatively, D is TRBD1 (6 bases). There are 15 residues in the CDR3. The germline CDR1 and CDR2 sequences are SGDLS and YYNGEE.

This clone was seen a handful of times. The V call is TRBV4-1, the J call TRBJ1-1; D may be TRBD1 (5 bases). V gave up 5 bases and J gave up 1 base, with 23 bases separating them. CDR1 is MGHRA, CDR2 YSYEKL, per germline. This CDR3 is 18 amino acids long. The CDR3 region has the DNA TGCGCCAGCAGCGCGGACGGGGGGGGGATTAGATGGAACACTGAAGCTTTCTTT. It is translated as CASSADGGGIRWNTEAFF.

The chain has TRBV2 and TRBJ2-3; no clear D. V was clipped by 6 bases and J by 1 base, with 11 bases between them. The CDR3 runs 14 residues. Per the germline V gene, CDR1 is SNHLY and CDR2 is FYNNEI. The CDR3 sequence is CASSVSPRTDTQYF. CDR3 sequence (DNA): TGTGCCAGCAGCGTGTCCCCCCGCACAGATACGCAGTATTTT.

This clone was seen a few times. V and J are TRBV2 and TRBJ1-1; 8 nucleotides agree with TRBD1. CDR3 length: 16 residues. After removal of 7 bases from V and 0 bases from J, the junction contained 10 bases not matched to a gene. The germline CDR1 and CDR2 sequences are SNHLY and FYNNEI. The CDR3 loop is CASKRTGPNMNTEAFF. CDR3 in DNA: TGTGCCAGCAAACGGACAGGGCCGAATATGAACACTGAAGCTTTCTTT.

This clone was observed a handful of times. The chain couples TRBV27 to TRBJ2-1, with D perhaps matching TRBD2 (5 bases). V gave up 3 bases and J gave up 4 bases, with 7 bases separating them. CDR3 length equals 13 residues. Germline loops: CDR1 MNHEY, CDR2 SMNVEV (reference sequence). In DNA form, the CDR3 reads TGTGCCAGCAGTTTTATAGCGTACAATGAGCAGTTCTTC. It specifies CASSFIAYNEQFF.

The V gene is TRBV27, the J gene TRBJ1-1; 7 nucleotides align to TRBD1. V shed 7 bases and J 2 bases; nucleotides not matched to a gene: 13. The CDR3 consists of 16 residues. Germline CDR1 and CDR2: MNHEY and SMNVEV (reference sequence). CDR3 nucleotide sequence: TGTGCCAGCAAGGGGATTCTAGGGGGCGGCAACACTGAAGCTTTCTTT. This encodes CASKGILGGGNTEAFF.

This chain joins TRBV12-5 and TRBJ2-5, with D possibly being TRBD2 (5 bases). The CDR3 is 16 amino acids. V lost 0 bases, J lost 0 bases, and 11 bases lay in between. The germline CDR1 and CDR2 sequences are LGHNT and FRNRAP. CDR3 coding DNA: TGTGCTAGTGGTTTGGTTCTAGCAGACCACCAAGAGACCCAGTACTTC. Protein: CASGLVLADHQETQYF.